This T cell receptor beta chain was captured by sequencing in a study of control samples from healthy donors and cancer patients. The V gene's germline CDR1 is LGHNA and CDR2 YNFKEQ. The CDR3 covers 13 residues. V lost 5 bases and J lost 5, with 12 bases in between. TCRdb's copy holds only in-frame clones and misses some; the assay was immunoSEQ multiplex PCR. The sample consists of 78,000 or so clones, over 75% of them appearing once. Material: blood. V and J are TRBV4-2 and TRBJ1-2, with no clear D. This clonotype was obtained from a woman in her forties or fifties in good health. CDR3 in DNA: TGTGCCAGCAGCGGTATAGAATCTTATGGCTACACCTTC. This sequence encodes CASSGIESYGYTF.